Listed below are T cell receptor beta chains from one sample, sequenced in a study of cytomegalovirus exposure and HLA in healthy donors. TCRdb's copy holds only in-frame clones and misses some; the assay was immunoSEQ multiplex PCR. The sample has about 160,000 clones; 70% are singletons. The specimen was PBMCs. These receptors came from a man between 18 and 35 years old in good health and CMV-seropositive. CDR3s include the opening cysteine and the closing phenylalanine or tryptophan. D genes are given only for firm matches. Expanded clones get a size class; other rows say once, few or many, or leave the size out.

clone_size	j_call	v_call	d_call	cdr3_aa	cdr3_nt
NA	TRBJ2-2	TRBV7-3	TRBD2	CASSLTGTSEGAGELFF	TGTGCCAGCAGTTTAACCGGGACTAGCGAAGGGGCCGGGGAGCTGTTTTTT
NA	TRBJ1-4	TRBV7-8	NA	CASSLVELTNEKLFF	TGTGCCAGCAGCTTAGTTGAGCTTACTAATGAAAAACTGTTTTTT
few	TRBJ2-1	TRBV30	TRBD1	CAWGTGLYNEQFF	TGTGCCTGGGGGACAGGGCTCTACAATGAGCAGTTCTTC
few	TRBJ2-2	TRBV9	NA	CASSVDRANTGELFF	TGTGCCAGCAGCGTAGACAGAGCGAACACCGGGGAGCTGTTTTTT
NA	TRBJ1-1	TRBV7-6	NA	CASSPPGGMNTEAFF	TGTGCCAGCAGCCCCCCCGGCGGCATGAACACTGAAGCTTTCTTT
NA	TRBJ2-3	TRBV7-3	TRBD1	CASSYGQGDTQYF	TGTGCCAGCAGCTACGGACAGGGGGATACGCAGTATTTT
once	TRBJ2-3	TRBV7-2	TRBD2	CASSHQERGGTDTQYF	TGTGCCAGCAGCCACCAGGAGCGGGGGGGCACAGATACGCAGTATTTT
NA	TRBJ1-5	TRBV6-1	NA	CASSEDRDNQPQHF	TGTGCCAGCAGTGAAGACAGAGACAATCAGCCCCAGCATTTT
NA	TRBJ1-2	TRBV5-1	NA	CASSLAGRTDGYTF	TGCGCCAGCAGCTTGGCGGGGAGAACGGATGGCTACACCTTC
NA	TRBJ1-4	TRBV5-1	TRBD1	CASSLRGQGGNEKLFF	TGCGCCAGCAGCTTGCGTGGACAGGGTGGTAATGAAAAACTGTTTTTT
NA	TRBJ1-1	TRBV25-1	NA	CASSELMTVGHTEAFF	TGTGCCAGCAGTGAATTGATGACAGTGGGTCACACTGAAGCTTTCTTT
NA	TRBJ1-1	TRBV7-3	NA	CASSLRGTQDAEAFF	TGTGCCAGCAGCTTAAGAGGTACCCAAGATGCTGAAGCTTTCTTT
NA	TRBJ2-1	TRBV5-1	TRBD1	CASSLGAGGSYNEQFF	TGCGCCAGCAGCCTGGGGGCAGGGGGATCCTACAATGAGCAGTTCTTC
NA	TRBJ2-1	TRBV6-5	TRBD2	CASSYSPAGAYNEQFF	TGTGCCAGCAGTTACTCGCCAGCGGGAGCGTACAATGAGCAGTTCTTC
NA	TRBJ2-1	TRBV25-1	TRBD1	CASSEPQGPNNEQFF	TGTGCCAGCAGTGAACCACAGGGGCCTAACAATGAGCAGTTCTTC
few	TRBJ1-1	TRBV10-3	TRBD1	CAIKGTGSGDTEAFF	TGTGCCATCAAGGGGACAGGGAGTGGGGACACTGAAGCTTTCTTT
NA	TRBJ1-1	TRBV5-1	TRBD1	CASSRRTGTVMNTEAFF	TGCGCCAGCAGCAGGCGGACAGGGACAGTCATGAACACTGAAGCTTTCTTT
NA	TRBJ2-1	TRBV30	TRBD2	CAWSPGGDEQFF	TGTGCCTGGAGTCCGGGGGGGGATGAGCAGTTCTTC
few	TRBJ1-2	TRBV4-1	TRBD1	CASSQGQGYGYTF	TGCGCCAGCAGCCAAGGACAGGGCTATGGCTACACCTTC
many	TRBJ1-6	TRBV30	NA	CAWSAGQDNSPLHF	TGTGCCTGGAGTGCGGGACAAGATAATTCACCCCTCCACTTT
few	TRBJ2-1	TRBV10-3	TRBD1	CAISGTGGFDEQFF	TGTGCCATCAGCGGGACAGGGGGCTTTGATGAGCAGTTCTTC
few	TRBJ1-1	TRBV10-3	NA	CAISEKGMNTEAFF	TGTGCCATCAGTGAGAAGGGGATGAACACTGAAGCTTTCTTT
few	TRBJ2-3	TRBV5-4	NA	CASRGPGDSTDTQYF	TGTGCCAGCAGGGGGCCGGGTGATAGCACAGATACGCAGTATTTT
NA	TRBJ2-3	TRBV2	TRBD1	CATGQGPDTQYF	TGTGCCACCGGACAGGGCCCAGATACGCAGTATTTT
NA	TRBJ1-2	TRBV29-1	NA	CSVGARQGQDYGYTF	TGCAGCGTTGGTGCGAGGCAGGGCCAAGACTATGGCTACACCTTC
NA	TRBJ1-5	TRBV30	NA	CAWGAGGGQPQHF	TGTGCCTGGGGCGCGGGAGGCGGGCAGCCCCAGCATTTT
NA	TRBJ1-3	TRBV19	NA	CATGVSGNTIYF	TGTGCCACCGGGGTCTCTGGAAACACCATATATTTT
NA	TRBJ2-1	TRBV10-3	TRBD2	CAVFTSGSYNEQFF	TGTGCCGTCTTCACTAGCGGTTCCTACAATGAGCAGTTCTTC
NA	TRBJ2-2	TRBV7-2	NA	CASSLDYTTGELFF	TGTGCCAGCAGCTTGGACTACACCACCGGGGAGCTGTTTTTT
NA	TRBJ1-6	TRBV6-1	NA	CASSEGGGGQRSPLHF	TGTGCCAGCAGTGAAGGGGGCGGGGGGCAGCGTTCACCCCTCCACTTT
NA	TRBJ2-2	TRBV6-5	TRBD2	CASSYLRGETGELFF	TGTGCCAGCAGTTATCTCCGGGGGGAAACCGGGGAGCTGTTTTTT
NA	TRBJ1-6	TRBV6-5	NA	CASFDRPNSPLHF	TGTGCCAGCTTTGACAGACCCAATTCACCCCTCCACTTT
NA	TRBJ1-1	TRBV6-1	NA	CASSAGKTEAFF	TGTGCCAGCAGTGCAGGGAAAACTGAAGCTTTCTTT
NA	TRBJ2-5	TRBV7-6	TRBD2	CASSLAASGGGETQYF	TGTGCCAGCAGCTTAGCGGCTAGCGGGGGGGGAGAGACCCAGTACTTC
NA	TRBJ1-1	TRBV5-6	TRBD1	CASSFYRTGTTEAFF	TGTGCCAGCAGCTTCTACCGGACAGGGACCACTGAAGCTTTCTTT
NA	TRBJ2-6	TRBV28	TRBD2	CASRPTSGGFSGANVLTF	TGTGCCAGCAGACCGACTAGCGGGGGTTTCTCTGGGGCCAACGTCCTGACTTTC